A single T cell receptor beta chain is shown here with its context. Its target is not known. These data are taken from a study of T cell responses to AZD1222 COVID-19 vaccine. The CDR3 is 11 amino acids. The junction had 2 bases not matched to a gene; V was cut back by 5 bases and J by 5 bases. CDR1 DFQATT and CDR2 SNEGSKA come from the germline V gene (reference sequence). TCRdb keeps only in-frame clones here, not all; method: immunoSEQ multiplex PCR. The table includes around 160,000 clones, around nine tenths detected once. General observations from the study: As reported, nearly half of all spike-specific TCRs target variant regions that are unmutated.

Material: peripheral blood, obtained on day 0 of AZD1222 vaccination. The chain links TRBV20-1 to TRBJ2-5; TRBD2 agrees at 7 bases. The clonotype comes from an adult in good health. The CDR3: CSAWEGETQYF. The CDR3 bases are TGCAGTGCTTGGGAGGGGGAGACCCAGTACTTC.